A single sample is the source of the 24 T cell receptor beta chains below, sequenced in a study of blood T cell repertoires in COVID-19. Here immunoSEQ multiplex PCR was the method, and the copy in TCRdb shows in-frame clones only, minus some. Of some 460,000 clones in the sample, around 89% are singletons; the top ten hold 4% to 5.5%. The sequenced sample consisted of peripheral blood. The origin of the receptors is a young woman with acute or convalescent COVID-19.

The chain recombines TRBV9 with TRBJ2-7; D possibly corresponds to TRBD2 (6 bases). The CDR3 is 15 amino acids. Trimming took off 0 bases at V and 7 bases at J, with 17 bases between the two ends. CDR1 SGDLS and CDR2 YYNGEE come from the germline V gene. The CDR3: CASSVEGGDLGEQYF. DNA for the CDR3: TGTGCCAGCAGCGTAGAAGGTGGGGACTTAGGGGAGCAGTACTTC.

The rearrangement links TRBV5-4 to TRBJ1-1; no definite D call. This CDR3 comprises 15 residues. The ends were cut back, 4 bases at V and 2 bases at J, with 15 bases in the middle. Germline V CDR1 and CDR2: SGHNT, YYREEE (reference sequence). The CDR3 DNA is TGTGCCAGCAGCCCACAGATGACGGGAAACACTGAAGCTTTCTTT. Translated, it gives CASSPQMTGNTEAFF.

This chain links TRBV5-1 with TRBJ1-1; D is undetermined. CDR1 and CDR2 from the germline V gene are SGHRS and YFSETQ. Trimming left V 0 bases short and J 6 bases short, with 12 bases between. The CDR3 has 14 residues. CDR3 sequence reads: CASSLGTRSPEAFF. The CDR3 DNA follows: TGCGCCAGCAGCTTGGGGACTCGCAGCCCTGAAGCTTTCTTT.

About this clone: The sample contains more than one DNA sequence encoding this CDR3. This chain links TRBV4-1 with TRBJ1-1; the D gene is possibly TRBD1 (5 bases). Germline-derived CDR1 and CDR2 are MGHRA and YSYEKL. The CDR3 sequence is 13 residues long. The ends were cut back, 4 bases at V and 0 bases at J, with 6 bases in the middle. The CDR3 region is CASSPTVNTEAFF. CDR3 in DNA: TGCGCCAGCAGCCCGACAGTGAACACTGAAGCTTTCTTT.

The chain links TRBV7-3 to TRBJ2-1, with 8 bases lining up with TRBD2. CDR1 SGHTA and CDR2 FQGTGA come from the germline V gene. CDR3 length equals 17 residues. V shed 0 bases and J 4 bases; nucleotides not matched to a gene: 8. In nucleotides, the CDR3 is TGTGCCAGCAGCTTAACGTGGGCGGGGGGCTCATACAATGAGCAGTTCTTC. Translation: CASSLTWAGGSYNEQFF.

V and J are TRBV4-1 and TRBJ2-2; TRBD2 agrees at 9 bases. Germline CDR1 MGHRA, CDR2 YSYEKL. The V gene end was trimmed by 4 bases and the J gene end by 0 bases; junction bases not matched to a gene: 3. This CDR3 comprises 16 residues. The CDR3 region has the DNA TGCGCCAGCAGCCTAAGCGGGGGGTCGAACACCGGGGAGCTGTTTTTT. It codes for CASSLSGGSNTGELFF.

This chain connects TRBV28 to TRBJ2-3, with 10 nucleotides matching TRBD1. The V and J ends lost 8 bases and 4 bases, in that order; junction bases with no gene match: 12. Looked up from germline, CDR1 is MDHEN and CDR2 is SYDVKM. The CDR3 has 16 amino acids. As DNA, the CDR3 is TGTGCCAGCGGCCTGCAGGGGGGACAGGGGCCAGATACGCAGTATTTT. Protein sequence: CASGLQGGQGPDTQYF.

The chain uses TRBV19 and TRBJ2-7; TRBD2 is a possible D gene (6 bases). Germline assignment: CDR1 LNHDA and CDR2 SQIVND (reference sequence). This CDR3 region has 14 residues. Deletions cut 9 bases from V and 2 bases from J, with 17 bases between. The CDR3 sequence is CASTPDGGPYEQYF. In nucleotides, the CDR3 is TGTGCCAGCACCCCAGACGGGGGACCCTACGAGCAGTACTTC.

The chain is built from TRBV10-2 and TRBJ1-1; the match to TRBD1 covers 8 bases. V lost 8 bases to trimming and J lost 2 bases; unmatched junction nucleotides: 4. There are 13 residues in the CDR3. Per germline, CDR1 WSHSY and CDR2 SAAADI. The CDR3 region has the DNA TGCGCCAGCCGGGACAGGTCTAACACTGAAGCTTTCTTT. Residues: CASRDRSNTEAFF.

The V and J genes are TRBV7-3 and TRBJ2-1; TRBD2 agrees at 12 bases. The trim removed 1 base at V and 6 bases at J, leaving 7 bases unmatched. Germline-derived CDR1 and CDR2 are SGHTA and FQGTGA. There are 17 residues in the CDR3. The CDR3 DNA sequence: TGTGCCAGCAGCTTAAGAGCACTAGCGGGGGGTGTCAATGAGCAGTTCTTC. It is translated as CASSLRALAGGVNEQFF.

The CDR3 here is CASSEGLAGGETQYF. The CDR3 DNA reads as TGTGCCAGCAGCGAGGGACTAGCGGGGGGGGAGACCCAGTACTTC. The genes are TRBV7-2 and TRBJ2-5; 16 bases align to TRBD2. V lost 5 bases, J lost 5 bases, and 2 bases stayed unmatched. This CDR3 region has 15 residues. The V gene's germline CDR1 is SGHTA and CDR2 FQGNSA.

The chain recombines TRBV5-1 with TRBJ2-3; 10 nucleotides agree with TRBD2. Germline assignment: CDR1 SGHRS and CDR2 YFSETQ. With V trimmed by 4 bases and J by 0 bases, 2 bases remained unmatched. This CDR3 contains 15 residues. The CDR3 nucleotides read TGCGCCAGCAGCGCTAGCGGGGGAAGCACAGATACGCAGTATTTT. As protein: CASSASGGSTDTQYF.

This clone came up once. The chain is built from TRBV5-1 and TRBJ1-2; tentatively, D is TRBD1 (5 bases). Deletions cut 1 base from V and 8 bases from J, with 15 bases between. From germline, CDR1 is SGHRS and CDR2 YFSETQ. The CDR3 has 14 residues. The CDR3 DNA reads as TGCGCCAGCAGCTTGACAGGTCGTTCGTGGGGCTACACCTTC. Residues: CASSLTGRSWGYTF.

The V and J genes are TRBV7-9 and TRBJ2-1, with D possibly being TRBD2 (6 bases). Germline loops: CDR1 SEHNR, CDR2 FQNEAQ (reference sequence). The length of the CDR3 is 15 residues. Trimming stripped 5 bases from V and 1 base from J, with 12 bases between. The CDR3 spells CASSPSGGSYNEQFF. DNA of the CDR3: TGTGCCAGCAGCCCCTCCGGGGGATCCTACAATGAGCAGTTCTTC. The complete variable domain, with remaining parts taken from reference TRBV7-9 and TRBJ2-1, reads DTGVSQNPRHKITKRGQNVTFRCDPISEHNRLYWYRQTLGQGPEFLTYFQNEAQLEKSRLLSDRFSAERPKGSFSTLEIQRTEQGDSAMYLCASSPSGGSYNEQFFGPGTRLTVL.

The gene calls are TRBV5-1 and TRBJ2-7; 8 bases align to TRBD2. Looked up from germline, CDR1 is SGHRS and CDR2 is YFSETQ. This CDR3 contains 15 residues. Trimming took 4 bases from V and 7 from J; bases not matched to a gene: 13. The CDR3 region has the DNA TGCGCCAGCAGCCCGGACTGGCGGGGGGCCCTGGAGCAGTACTTC. This translates into CASSPDWRGALEQYF.

CDR3 bases: TGTGCCAGCAGTCTAGAAGGCCCGCGGGACTCCTACGAGCAGTACTTC. It encodes CASSLEGPRDSYEQYF. This chain connects TRBV28 to TRBJ2-7; D might be TRBD2 (6 bases). Deletions cut 5 bases from V and 0 bases from J, with 17 bases between. CDR3 length equals 16 residues. Per the germline V gene, CDR1 is MDHEN and CDR2 is SYDVKM.

The chain links TRBV6-5 to TRBJ1-3; the match to TRBD1 covers 7 bases. The germline gives CDR1 MNHEY, CDR2 SVGAGI. V dropped 4 bases and J dropped 1; count of bases not matched to a gene: 7. The CDR3 is 16 residues long. CDR3 protein: CASSSGTTGSGNTIYF. As DNA, the CDR3 is TGTGCCAGCAGTTCCGGAACGACAGGGTCTGGAAACACCATATATTTT.

The chain employs TRBV6-5 and TRBJ1-1; 7 positions agree with TRBD1. After removal of 5 bases from V and 0 bases from J, the junction contained 6 bases not matched to a gene. Germline V lookup: CDR1 MNHEY, CDR2 SVGAGI. CDR3 length equals 15 residues. The CDR3 region is CASSPAGTVNTEAFF. DNA of the CDR3: TGTGCCAGCAGTCCAGCCGGGACAGTGAACACTGAAGCTTTCTTT.

The J gene is TRBJ2-1, the V gene TRBV11-2; TRBD2 matches at 10 bases. Per the germline V gene, CDR1 is SGHAT and CDR2 is FQNNGV. Germline trimming cut 5 bases from V and 3 bases from J; bases unmatched to any gene: 7. The CDR3 extends over 16 amino acids. CDR3 amino acids: CASSPASGGFYNEQFF. Here the CDR3 DNA reads TGTGCCAGCAGCCCGGCTAGCGGGGGCTTCTACAATGAGCAGTTCTTC.

The chain combines TRBV19 with TRBJ2-7, with D perhaps TRBD1 (5 bases). Germline lookup yields CDR1 LNHDA and CDR2 SQIVND (reference sequence). V gave up 3 bases and J gave up 4 bases, with 10 bases separating them. The CDR3 consists of 13 residues. The CDR3, as DNA: TGTGCCAGTAGTATGGGCAGGGAATACGAGCAGTACTTC. Translation: CASSMGREYEQYF.

Worth noting for this clone: The sample has other DNA sequences that encode this CDR3 too. The CDR3 DNA follows: TGCGCCAGCAGCCCGGACAGAAATCAGCCCCAGCATTTT. It encodes CASSPDRNQPQHF. The chain is built from TRBV5-1 and TRBJ1-5, with a tentative D call TRBD1 (6 bases). CDR1 is SGHRS, CDR2 YFSETQ, per germline. V dropped 4 bases and J dropped 4 bases, with 9 bases sitting between them. CDR3 length: 13 residues.

The chain recombines TRBV5-1 with TRBJ1-2; 7 bases align to TRBD1. The germline CDR1 and CDR2 sequences are SGHRS and YFSETQ. The CDR3 is made up of 14 amino acids. Trimming took 0 bases from V and 4 from J; bases not matched to a gene: 3. CDR3 protein: CASSLEGATYGYTF. The CDR3 DNA follows: TGCGCCAGCAGCTTGGAGGGGGCAACCTATGGCTACACCTTC.

The gene calls are TRBV2 and TRBJ2-6; no definite D call. Germline V gene lookup returns CDR1 SNHLY and CDR2 FYNNEI. The CDR3 is 14 residues long. V gave up 6 bases and J gave up 1 base, with 7 bases separating them. CDR3 DNA: TGTGCCAGCAGCACAGAGTCTGGGGCCAACGTCCTGACTTTC. As protein: CASSTESGANVLTF.

The chain joins TRBV28 to TRBJ2-7; TRBD2 aligns across 10 bases. CDR3 length: 16 residues. Germline V gene data show CDR1 as MDHEN and CDR2 as SYDVKM. The V and J ends lost 4 bases and 1 base, in that order; junction bases with no gene match: 7. The CDR3 sequence: CASSWFSGGQSYEQYF. CDR3 DNA sequence: TGTGCCAGCAGTTGGTTTAGCGGGGGGCAATCCTACGAGCAGTACTTC.